This record concerns one TCR beta chain sequence. What it recognizes is unknown. Repertoires were generated with immunoSEQ multiplex PCR, while TCRdb's copy carries only in-frame clones and drops some. Among around 100,000 clones listed, about nine tenths were seen once. This record belongs to a study of a mutant IDH1 vaccine in newly diagnosed glioma. For the study at large: Across weeks 1, 3, 5, 7, 11, 15, 19 and 23, patients received a vaccination each time, eight in all. Treated patients were around 60% male, roughly 40% female, mean age 40.4 years. Radiotherapy alone preceded vaccination by 4-6 weeks; alternatively, vaccination started with temozolomide cycles.

Study outcomes and limitations: Patients mounted vaccine-induced immune responses in 90% to 95% of cases.

Regarding time point: week 11, during vaccination. Vaccine doses each comprised 300 ug of mutant IDH1 20-mer peptide, with topical imiquimod. The CDR3 extends over 15 amino acids. Germline CDR1 and CDR2: MNHNS and SASEGT. Trimming removed 7 bases at V and 4 bases at J, with 14 bases between. The source was PBMCs, collected from a glioma patient whose treatment included an IDH1 peptide vaccine. The chain has TRBV6-1 and TRBJ1-6; possible D gene TRBD1, 6 bases. This sequence was found in a woman aged 50 to 65 with glioma. CDR3 region: CASIPRQAYNSPLHF. As DNA, the CDR3 is TGTGCCAGCATTCCCCGACAGGCTTATAATTCACCCCTCCACTTT.